Sequencing of this T cell receptor (beta chain) was carried out in a study of cytomegalovirus exposure and HLA in healthy donors. Overall study: The 120 validation repertoires used the same platform as the approximately 670 first-cohort repertoires (as reported by a later analysis).

TCRdb's table, derived via immunoSEQ multiplex PCR, lists solely in-frame clones and lacks some. In the table there are a few hundred thousand clones, roughly 90% of which are singletons. In germline, CDR1 is MNHEY, CDR2 SVGAGI. The CDR3 extends over 16 amino acids. Between the trimmed V and J ends, which lost 0 bases and 4 bases, there was a span of 15 bases. Points on this clone: Its target is unknown.

Study-level findings and limits: TCR beta chains numbering some 160 were designated cytomegalovirus-associated. The classifier was said to identify cytomegalovirus status with high specificity and sensitivity.

The rearrangement uses TRBV6-5 and TRBJ1-1, with D perhaps TRBD1 (6 bases). This TCR derives from a woman aged 18-29 years in good health and CMV-seronegative. Sample: PBMCs. For the CDR3, the DNA is TGTGCCAGCAGTTACTCGGCAGGGGTAAGATCCACTGAAGCTTTCTTT. Translating gives CASSYSAGVRSTEAFF.